These 2 T cell receptor beta chains share one sample of origin, sequenced in a study of radiotherapy plus CTLA-4 blockade in lung cancer. The data were produced by immunoSEQ multiplex PCR, yet TCRdb's version contains in-frame clones alone and is incomplete. This sample carries about 51,000 clones, around 79% of them seen once, and the ten largest clones take 8.5%. Source: peripheral blood, taken from a patient treated with radiotherapy plus ipilimumab. These receptors all come from a human donor with non-small cell lung cancer who had a complete response to radiotherapy plus ipilimumab.

The DNA for the CDR3 is TGTGCCAGCTCACAAGGCGAGGGGGCCGGTGCAACTAATGAAAAACTGTTTTTT. Its translation: CASSQGEGAGATNEKLFF. This chain connects TRBV18 to TRBJ1-4, with 7 bases that match TRBD1. The CDR3 spans 18 residues. The ends lost 4 bases at V and 0 bases at J; junction bases unmatched: 11. Germline V lookup: CDR1 KGHSH, CDR2 LQKENI.

The chain recombines TRBV12-5 with TRBJ2-5, with D perhaps TRBD2 (5 bases). The ends were cut back, 6 bases at V and 5 bases at J, with 16 bases in the middle. Germline V gives CDR1 LGHNT, CDR2 FRNRAP. The CDR3 is 14 residues long. CDR3 in amino acids: CASGPERPLETQYF. CDR3 sequence (DNA): TGTGCTAGTGGCCCCGAGCGGCCCTTGGAGACCCAGTACTTC.